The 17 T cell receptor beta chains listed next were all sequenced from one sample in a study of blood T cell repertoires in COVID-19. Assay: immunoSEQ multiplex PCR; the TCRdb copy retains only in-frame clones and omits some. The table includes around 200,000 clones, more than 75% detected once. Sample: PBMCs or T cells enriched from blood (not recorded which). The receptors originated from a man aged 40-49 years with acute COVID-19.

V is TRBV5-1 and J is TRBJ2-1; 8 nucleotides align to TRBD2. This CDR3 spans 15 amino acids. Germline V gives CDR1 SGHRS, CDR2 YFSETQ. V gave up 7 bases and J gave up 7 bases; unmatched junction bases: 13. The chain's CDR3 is CASSEAASGRNEQFF. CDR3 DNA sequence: TGCGCCAGCTCCGAGGCGGCTAGCGGGCGAAATGAGCAGTTCTTC.

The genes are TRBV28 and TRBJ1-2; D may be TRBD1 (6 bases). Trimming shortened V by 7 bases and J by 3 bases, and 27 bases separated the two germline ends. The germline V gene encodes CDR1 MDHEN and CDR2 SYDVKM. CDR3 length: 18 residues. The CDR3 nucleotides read TGTGCCAGCAAGAAACTAGGGGAGGGGGGTCCCCAGTACTATGGCTACACCTTC. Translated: CASKKLGEGGPQYYGYTF.

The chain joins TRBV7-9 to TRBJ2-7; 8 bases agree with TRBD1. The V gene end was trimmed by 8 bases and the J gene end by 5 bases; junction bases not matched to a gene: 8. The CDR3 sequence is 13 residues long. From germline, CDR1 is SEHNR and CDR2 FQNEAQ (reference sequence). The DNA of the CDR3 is TGTGCCAGCCAGGACAGGGAATCTAACGAGCAGTACTTC. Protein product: CASQDRESNEQYF.

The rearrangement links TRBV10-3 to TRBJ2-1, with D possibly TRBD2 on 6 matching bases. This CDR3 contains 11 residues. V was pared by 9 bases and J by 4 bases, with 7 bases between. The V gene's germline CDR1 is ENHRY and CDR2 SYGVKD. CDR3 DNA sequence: TGTGCCATGGGGGGTTACAATGAGCAGTTCTTC. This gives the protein CAMGGYNEQFF.

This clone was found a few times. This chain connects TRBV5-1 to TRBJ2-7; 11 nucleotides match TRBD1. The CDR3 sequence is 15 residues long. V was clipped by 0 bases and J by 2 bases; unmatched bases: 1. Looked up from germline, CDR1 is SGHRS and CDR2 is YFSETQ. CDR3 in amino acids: CASSLEGQGAYEQYF. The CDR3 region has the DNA TGCGCCAGCAGCTTGGAGGGACAGGGGGCCTACGAGCAGTACTTC. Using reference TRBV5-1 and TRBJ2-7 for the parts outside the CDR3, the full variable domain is KAGVTQTPRYLIKTRGQQVTLSCSPISGHRSVSWYQQTPGQGLQFLFEYFSETQRNKGNFPGRFSGRQFSNSRSEMNVSTLELGDSALYLCASSLEGQGAYEQYFGPGTRLTVT.

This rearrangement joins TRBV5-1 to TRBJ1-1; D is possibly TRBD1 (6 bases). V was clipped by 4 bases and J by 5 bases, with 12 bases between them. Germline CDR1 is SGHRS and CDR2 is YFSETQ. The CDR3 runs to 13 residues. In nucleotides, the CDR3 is TGCGCCAGCAGCCGGGCTACAGGGACTGAAGCTTTCTTT. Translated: CASSRATGTEAFF.

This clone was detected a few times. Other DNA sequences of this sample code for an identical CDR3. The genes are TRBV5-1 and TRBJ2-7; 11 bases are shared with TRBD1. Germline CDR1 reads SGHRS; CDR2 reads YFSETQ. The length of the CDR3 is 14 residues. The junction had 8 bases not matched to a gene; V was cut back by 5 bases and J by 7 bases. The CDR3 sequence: CASSRGTGGYEQYF. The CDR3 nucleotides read TGCGCCAGCAGTAGGGGGACAGGGGGTTATGAGCAGTACTTC. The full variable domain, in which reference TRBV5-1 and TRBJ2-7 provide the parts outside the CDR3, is KAGVTQTPRYLIKTRGQQVTLSCSPISGHRSVSWYQQTPGQGLQFLFEYFSETQRNKGNFPGRFSGRQFSNSRSEMNVSTLELGDSALYLCASSRGTGGYEQYFGPGTRLTVT.

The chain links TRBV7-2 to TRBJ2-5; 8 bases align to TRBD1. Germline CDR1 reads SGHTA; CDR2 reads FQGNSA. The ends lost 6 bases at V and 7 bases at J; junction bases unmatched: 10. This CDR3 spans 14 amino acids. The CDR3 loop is CASSSAGGWATQYF. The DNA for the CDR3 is TGTGCCAGCAGTTCAGCAGGGGGCTGGGCGACCCAGTACTTC.

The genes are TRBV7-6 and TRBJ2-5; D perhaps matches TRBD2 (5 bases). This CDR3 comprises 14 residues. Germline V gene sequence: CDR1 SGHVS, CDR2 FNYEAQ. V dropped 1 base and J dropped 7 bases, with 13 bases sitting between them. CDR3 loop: CASSLGRAEGTQYF. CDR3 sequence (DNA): TGTGCCAGCAGCTTAGGGCGGGCTGAGGGGACCCAGTACTTC.

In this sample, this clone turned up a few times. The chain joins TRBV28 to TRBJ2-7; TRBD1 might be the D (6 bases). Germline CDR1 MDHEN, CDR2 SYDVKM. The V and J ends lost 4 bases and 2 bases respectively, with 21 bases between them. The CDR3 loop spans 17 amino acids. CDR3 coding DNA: TGTGCCAGCAGTTCGCTTGGGGTGACAGGTTTGGCCTACGAGCAGTACTTC. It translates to CASSSLGVTGLAYEQYF.

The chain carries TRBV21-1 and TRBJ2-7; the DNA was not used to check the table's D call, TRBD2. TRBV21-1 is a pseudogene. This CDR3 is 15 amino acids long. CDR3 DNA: TGTGCCAGCAGCACCTTCATTGTCGCTAGTTACGAGCAGTACTTC. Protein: CASSTFIVASYEQYF.

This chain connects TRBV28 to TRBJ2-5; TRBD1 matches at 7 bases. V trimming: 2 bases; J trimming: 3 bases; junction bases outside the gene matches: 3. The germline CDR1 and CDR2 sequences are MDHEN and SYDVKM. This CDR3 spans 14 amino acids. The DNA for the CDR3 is TGTGCCAGCAGTTTAGGGCAGGGGGAAGAGACCCAGTACTTC. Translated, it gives CASSLGQGEETQYF. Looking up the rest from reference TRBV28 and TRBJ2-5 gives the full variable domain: DVKVTQSSRYLVKRTGEKVFLECVQDMDHENMFWYRQDPGLGLRLIYFSYDVKMKEKGDIPEGYSVSREKKERFSLILESASTNQTSMYLCASSLGQGEETQYFGPGTRLLVL.

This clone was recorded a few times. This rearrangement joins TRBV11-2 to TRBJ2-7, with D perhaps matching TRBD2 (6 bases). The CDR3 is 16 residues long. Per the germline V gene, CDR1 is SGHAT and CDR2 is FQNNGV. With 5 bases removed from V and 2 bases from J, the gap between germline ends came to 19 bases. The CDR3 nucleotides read TGTGCCAGCAGCCCACTGGGGGGACCTGATGCCTACGAGCAGTACTTC. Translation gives CASSPLGGPDAYEQYF.

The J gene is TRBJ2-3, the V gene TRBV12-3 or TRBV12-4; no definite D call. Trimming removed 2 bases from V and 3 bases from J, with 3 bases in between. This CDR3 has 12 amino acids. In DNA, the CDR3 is TGTGCCAGCAGTTTACTGACAGATACGCAGTATTTT. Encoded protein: CASSLLTDTQYF.

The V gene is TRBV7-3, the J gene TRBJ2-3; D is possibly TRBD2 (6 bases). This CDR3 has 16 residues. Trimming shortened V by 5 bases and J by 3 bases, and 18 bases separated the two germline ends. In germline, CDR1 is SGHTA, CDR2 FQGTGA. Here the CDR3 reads CASSRDAGSQTDTQYF. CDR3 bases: TGTGCCAGCAGCCGCGACGCCGGGAGTCAGACAGATACGCAGTATTTT.

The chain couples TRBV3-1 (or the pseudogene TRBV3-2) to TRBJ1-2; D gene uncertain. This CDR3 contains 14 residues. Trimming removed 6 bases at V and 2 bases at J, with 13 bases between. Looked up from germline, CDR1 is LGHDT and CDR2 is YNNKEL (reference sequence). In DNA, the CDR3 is TGTGCCAGCAGATACGGAGGGAGCAACTATGGCTACACCTTC. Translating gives CASRYGGSNYGYTF.

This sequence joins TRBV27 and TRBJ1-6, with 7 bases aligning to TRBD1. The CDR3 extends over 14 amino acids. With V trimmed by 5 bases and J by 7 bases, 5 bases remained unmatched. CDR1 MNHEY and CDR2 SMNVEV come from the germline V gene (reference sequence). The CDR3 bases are TGTGCCAGCAGTGTAGACAGGGTGAATTCACCCCTCCACTTT. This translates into CASSVDRVNSPLHF.